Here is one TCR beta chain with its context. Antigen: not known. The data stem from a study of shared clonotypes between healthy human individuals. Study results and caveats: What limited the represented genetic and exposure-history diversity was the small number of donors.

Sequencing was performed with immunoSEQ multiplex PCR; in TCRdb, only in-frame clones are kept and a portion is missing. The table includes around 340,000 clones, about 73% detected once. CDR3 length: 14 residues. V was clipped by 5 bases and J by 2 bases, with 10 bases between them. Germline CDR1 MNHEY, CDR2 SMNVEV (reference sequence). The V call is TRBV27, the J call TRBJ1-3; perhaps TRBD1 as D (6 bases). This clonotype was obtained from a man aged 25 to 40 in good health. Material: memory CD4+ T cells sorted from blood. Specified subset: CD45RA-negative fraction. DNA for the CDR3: TGTGCCAGCAGTCCAAGGGGGGCTGGAAACACCATATATTTT. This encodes CASSPRGAGNTIYF.